The 15 T cell receptor beta chains listed next were all sequenced from one sample in a study of PD-1 blockade in classical Hodgkin lymphoma. The method was immunoSEQ multiplex PCR; TCRdb's version includes in-frame clones alone and lacks a portion of them. The sample lists 40,000 or so clones, about nine tenths occurring once. Every patient had relapsed following autologous stem cell transplantation, and cohorts differed in brentuximab vedotin exposure. Material: peripheral blood mononuclear cells (PBMCs), obtained at baseline. Every receptor here comes from a human donor with classical Hodgkin lymphoma.

The chain combines TRBV5-1 with TRBJ1-5, with 7 nucleotides matching TRBD1. CDR3 length: 16 residues. The trim removed 3 bases at V and 5 bases at J, leaving 11 bases unmatched. The germline gives CDR1 SGHRS, CDR2 YFSETQ. The CDR3 DNA reads as TGCGCCAGCAGCTCACTACCAGGGGGTCCTGATCAGCCCCAGCATTTT. Translated: CASSSLPGGPDQPQHF.

The genes are TRBV7-9 and TRBJ1-2, with 7 bases lining up with TRBD1. This CDR3 comprises 14 residues. J lost 0 bases, V lost 4 bases, and 2 bases had no gene match. Germline assignment: CDR1 SEHNR and CDR2 FQNEAQ (reference sequence). The CDR3 DNA sequence: TGTGCCAGCAGCTACAGGGGCCCTAACTATGGCTACACCTTC. Protein sequence: CASSYRGPNYGYTF. Full variable domain (remainder filled in from reference TRBV7-9 and TRBJ1-2): DTGVSQNPRHKITKRGQNVTFRCDPISEHNRLYWYRQTLGQGPEFLTYFQNEAQLEKSRLLSDRFSAERPKGSFSTLEIQRTEQGDSAMYLCASSYRGPNYGYTFGSGTRLTVV.

The chain combines TRBV19 with TRBJ1-2; 8 bases fit TRBD1. The germline CDR1 and CDR2 sequences are LNHDA and SQIVND (reference sequence). Trimming removed 4 bases from V and 4 bases from J; junction bases left unmatched: 5. The CDR3 has 14 residues. The CDR3 loop is CASSKGQGVYGYTF. The CDR3 nucleotides are TGTGCCAGTAGTAAAGGACAGGGAGTCTATGGCTACACCTTC. Full variable domain (rest looked up from reference TRBV19 and TRBJ1-2): DGGITQSPKYLFRKEGQNVTLSCEQNLNHDAMYWYRQDPGQGLRLIYYSQIVNDFQKGDIAEGYSVSREKKESFPLTVTSAQKNPTAFYLCASSKGQGVYGYTFGSGTRLTVV.

V usage is TRBV5-4 and J usage is TRBJ2-3; possible D gene TRBD2, 5 bases. Germline CDR1 SGHNT, CDR2 YYREEE (reference sequence). V was clipped by 3 bases and J by 4 bases, with 9 bases between them. The CDR3 length is 13 residues. CDR3 protein: CASSSTGADTQYF. The CDR3 coding sequence is TGTGCCAGCAGCTCCACCGGGGCAGATACGCAGTATTTT.

The CDR3 spells CASSPPTGLGGANVLTF. Written as DNA, the CDR3 is TGTGCCAGCAGCCCACCGACGGGATTAGGGGGGGCCAACGTCCTGACTTTC. V gene TRBV7-2 combines with J gene TRBJ2-6, with a weak D call TRBD2 (5 bases). CDR1 is SGHTA, CDR2 FQGNSA, per germline. V was trimmed by 5 bases and J by 4 bases, leaving 18 bases between them. The CDR3 length is 17 residues. The full variable domain, with the rest looked up from reference TRBV7-2 and TRBJ2-6, is GAGVSQSPSNKVTEKGKDVELRCDPISGHTALYWYRQSLGQGLEFLIYFQGNSAPDKSGLPSDRFSAERTGGSVSTLTIQRTQQEDSAVYLCASSPPTGLGGANVLTFGAGSRLTVL.

The rearrangement joins TRBV27 to TRBJ1-5, with D hard to call. The V end lost 3 bases, the J end lost 0 bases, and 9 bases lay between the germline ends. The germline V gene encodes CDR1 MNHEY and CDR2 SMNVEV (reference sequence). This CDR3 spans 15 amino acids. CDR3 region: CASSLAEPSNQPQHF. Written as DNA, the CDR3 is TGTGCCAGCAGTTTGGCGGAGCCTAGCAATCAGCCCCAGCATTTT.

The chain is built from TRBV6-6 and TRBJ1-1; D possibly corresponds to TRBD1 (6 bases). The V and J ends lost 7 bases and 8 bases respectively, with 14 bases between them. This CDR3 has 12 residues. CDR1 MNHNY and CDR2 SVGAGI come from the germline V gene (reference sequence). CDR3 DNA: TGTGCCAGCATCATCGGACAGACCGAAGCTTTCTTT. It is translated as CASIIGQTEAFF.

The J gene is TRBJ2-1, the V gene TRBV5-1; D gene ambiguous. CDR3 length equals 14 residues. CDR1 SGHRS and CDR2 YFSETQ come from the germline V gene. Trimming removed 6 bases from V and 9 bases from J, with 19 bases in between. CDR3 sequence (DNA): TGCGCCAGCATGAGCAGGACCCTACATAGTGAGCAGTTCTTC. Its protein product is CASMSRTLHSEQFF.

Only a few counts were recorded for this clone. The chain is built from TRBV30 and TRBJ1-2; no definite D call. The CDR3 runs to 13 residues. V lost 2 bases and J lost 4, with 11 bases in between. CDR1 GTSNPN and CDR2 SVGIG come from the germline V gene (reference sequence). CDR3 in DNA: TGTGCCTGGAGTAAGGCGGTCGGCTATGGCTACACCTTC. Its protein is CAWSKAVGYGYTF.

This chain links TRBV18 with TRBJ1-5; D may be TRBD1 (6 bases). CDR3 length: 13 residues. The germline V gene has CDR1 KGHSH and CDR2 LQKENI. V was cut by 2 bases and J by 15 bases, with 17 bases left in between. The CDR3 sequence: CASSPAPRTALHF. In nucleotides, the CDR3 is TGTGCCAGCTCACCAGCTCCTAGGACAGCTCTGCATTTT.

The V gene is TRBV28, the J gene TRBJ1-5; D may be TRBD1 (6 bases). The CDR3 extends over 20 amino acids. Between the trimmed V and J ends, which lost 7 bases and 4 bases, there was a span of 32 bases. Germline V gene sequence: CDR1 MDHEN, CDR2 SYDVKM. The CDR3 DNA reads as TGTGCCAGCATCAGTTCCGTGGGAATACAGGGTAACAGTGAGAATCAGCCCCAGCATTTT. This codes for CASISSVGIQGNSENQPQHF.

The J gene is TRBJ2-7, the V gene TRBV2, with 7 nucleotides matching TRBD1. V lost 10 bases to trimming and J lost 1 base; unmatched junction nucleotides: 4. Germline V gene lookup returns CDR1 SNHLY and CDR2 FYNNEI. CDR3 length: 12 amino acids. DNA for the CDR3: TGTGCCACCTACAGGGGATCCTACGAGCAGTACTTC. Translated: CATYRGSYEQYF.

The CDR3, as DNA: TGTGCCAGTAGTCTTACAGGGGGCGCCGACGGAAACACCATATATTTT. As protein: CASSLTGGADGNTIYF. The rearrangement joins TRBV19 to TRBJ1-3; TRBD1 matches at 9 bases. With 5 bases clipped from V and 4 bases from J, the junction kept 9 bases outside the gene matches. Per the germline V gene, CDR1 is LNHDA and CDR2 is SQIVND (reference sequence). This CDR3 is built from 16 residues.

This rearrangement joins TRBV5-1 to TRBJ2-3; D tentatively fits TRBD1 or TRBD2 (6 bases each). Trimming stripped 4 bases from V and 5 bases from J, with 20 bases between. This CDR3 spans 16 amino acids. Germline CDR1 is SGHRS and CDR2 is YFSETQ. CDR3 in DNA: TGCGCCAGCAGCGGTTACCCGGGGGCGGTCATAGATACGCAGTATTTT. As protein: CASSGYPGAVIDTQYF.

The CDR3 loop is CASSPWTGETNTEAFF. The CDR3 DNA sequence: TGTGCCAGCAGTCCGTGGACAGGGGAGACCAACACTGAAGCTTTCTTT. The genes are TRBV27 and TRBJ1-1, with 9 bases matching TRBD1. Per germline, CDR1 MNHEY and CDR2 SMNVEV (reference sequence). The CDR3 totals 16 residues. J gave up 2 bases and V 5 bases, and 9 bases lay outside the gene matches.